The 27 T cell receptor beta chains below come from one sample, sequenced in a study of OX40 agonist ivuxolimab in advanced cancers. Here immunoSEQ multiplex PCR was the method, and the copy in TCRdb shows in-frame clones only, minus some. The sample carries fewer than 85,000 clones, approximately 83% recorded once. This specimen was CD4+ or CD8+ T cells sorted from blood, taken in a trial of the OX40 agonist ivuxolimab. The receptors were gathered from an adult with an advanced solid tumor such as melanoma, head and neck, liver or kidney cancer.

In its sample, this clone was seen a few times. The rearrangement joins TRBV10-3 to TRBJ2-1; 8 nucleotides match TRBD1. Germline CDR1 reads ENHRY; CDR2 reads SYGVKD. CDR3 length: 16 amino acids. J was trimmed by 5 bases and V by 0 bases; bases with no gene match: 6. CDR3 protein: CAISESGRGPDNEQFF. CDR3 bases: TGTGCCATCAGTGAGTCTGGCAGGGGGCCGGACAATGAGCAGTTCTTC.

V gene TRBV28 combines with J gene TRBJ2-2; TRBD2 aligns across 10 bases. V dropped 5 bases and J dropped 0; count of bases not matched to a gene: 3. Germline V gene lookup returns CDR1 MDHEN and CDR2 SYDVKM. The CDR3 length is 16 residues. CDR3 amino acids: CASSPSGSSNTGELFF. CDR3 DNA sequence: TGTGCCAGCAGTCCTAGCGGGAGCTCGAACACCGGGGAGCTGTTTTTT.

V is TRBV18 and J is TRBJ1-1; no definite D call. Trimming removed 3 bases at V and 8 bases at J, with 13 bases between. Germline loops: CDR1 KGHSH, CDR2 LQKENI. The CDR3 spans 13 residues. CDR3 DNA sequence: TGTGCCAGCTCACCGGCTTTCGGGGTAGAAGCTTTCTTT. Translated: CASSPAFGVEAFF. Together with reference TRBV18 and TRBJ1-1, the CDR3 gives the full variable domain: NAGVMQNPRHLVRRRGQEARLRCSPMKGHSHVYWYRQLPEEGLKFMVYLQKENIIDESGMPKERFSAEFPKEGPSILRIQQVVRGDSAAYFCASSPAFGVEAFFGQGTRLTVV.

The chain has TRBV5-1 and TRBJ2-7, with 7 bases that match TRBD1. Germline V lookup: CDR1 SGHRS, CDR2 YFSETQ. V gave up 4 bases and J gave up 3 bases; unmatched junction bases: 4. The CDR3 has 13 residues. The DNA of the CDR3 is TGCGCCAGCAGCGGGGACAGCCTCTACGAGCAGTACTTC. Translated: CASSGDSLYEQYF.

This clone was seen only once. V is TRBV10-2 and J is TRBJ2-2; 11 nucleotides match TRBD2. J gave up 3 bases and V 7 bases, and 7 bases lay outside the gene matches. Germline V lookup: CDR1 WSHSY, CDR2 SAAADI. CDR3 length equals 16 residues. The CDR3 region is CASTILAGEYTGELFF. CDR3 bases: TGCGCCAGCACCATACTAGCGGGAGAGTACACCGGGGAGCTGTTTTTT.

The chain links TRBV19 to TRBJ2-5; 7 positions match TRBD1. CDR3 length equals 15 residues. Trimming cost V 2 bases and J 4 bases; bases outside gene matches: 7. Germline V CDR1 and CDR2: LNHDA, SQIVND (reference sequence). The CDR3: CASSIRTGAAETQYF. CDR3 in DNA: TGTGCCAGTAGTATACGGACAGGCGCGGCAGAGACCCAGTACTTC.

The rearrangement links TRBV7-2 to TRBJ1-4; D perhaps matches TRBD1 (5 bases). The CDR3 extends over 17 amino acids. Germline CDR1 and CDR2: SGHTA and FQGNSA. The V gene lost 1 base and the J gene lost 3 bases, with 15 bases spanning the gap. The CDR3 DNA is TGTGCCAGCAGCTTAGTTGGTCAGGGATCCCCTAATGAAAAACTGTTTTTT. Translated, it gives CASSLVGQGSPNEKLFF.

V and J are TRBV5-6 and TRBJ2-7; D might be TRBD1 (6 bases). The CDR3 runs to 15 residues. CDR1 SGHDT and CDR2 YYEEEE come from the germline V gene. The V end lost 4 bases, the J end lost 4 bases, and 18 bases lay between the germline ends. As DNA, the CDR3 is TGTGCCAGCAGCCCAGGAATGGACAGCCGATACGAGCAGTACTTC. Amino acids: CASSPGMDSRYEQYF.

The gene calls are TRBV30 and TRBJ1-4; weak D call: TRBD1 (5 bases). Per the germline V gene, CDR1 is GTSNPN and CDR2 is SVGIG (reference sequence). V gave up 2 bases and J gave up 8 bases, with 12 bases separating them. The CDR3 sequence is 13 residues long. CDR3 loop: CAWSFRAGEKLFF. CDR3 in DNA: TGTGCCTGGAGTTTCAGGGCCGGCGAAAAACTGTTTTTT.

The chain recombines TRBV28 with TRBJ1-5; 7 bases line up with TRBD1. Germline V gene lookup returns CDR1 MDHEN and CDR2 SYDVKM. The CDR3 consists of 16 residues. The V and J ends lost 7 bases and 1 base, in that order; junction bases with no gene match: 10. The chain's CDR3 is CASNSPGQPSNQPQHF. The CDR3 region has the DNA TGTGCCAGCAATTCTCCGGGACAGCCAAGCAATCAGCCCCAGCATTTT.

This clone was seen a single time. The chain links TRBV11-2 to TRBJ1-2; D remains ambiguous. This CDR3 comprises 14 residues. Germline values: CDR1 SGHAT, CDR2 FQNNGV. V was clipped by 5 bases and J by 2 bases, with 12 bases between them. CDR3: CASSHLGSNYGYTF. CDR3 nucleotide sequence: TGTGCCAGCAGCCACCTGGGGTCCAACTATGGCTACACCTTC.

DNA of the CDR3: TGTGCCTGGAGTGGAGCGTCCCAAGAGACCCAGTACTTC. Translated, it gives CAWSGASQETQYF. The chain combines TRBV30 with TRBJ2-5, with D uncertain. The V gene's germline CDR1 is GTSNPN and CDR2 SVGIG (reference sequence). Deletions cut 1 base from V and 1 base from J, with 7 bases between. This CDR3 comprises 13 residues.

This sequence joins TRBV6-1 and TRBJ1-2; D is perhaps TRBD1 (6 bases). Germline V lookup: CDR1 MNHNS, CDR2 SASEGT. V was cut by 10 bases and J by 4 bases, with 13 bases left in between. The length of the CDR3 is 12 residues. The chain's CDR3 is CATLRGAYGYTF. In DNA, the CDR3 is TGTGCCACTCTCAGGGGAGCCTATGGCTACACCTTC.

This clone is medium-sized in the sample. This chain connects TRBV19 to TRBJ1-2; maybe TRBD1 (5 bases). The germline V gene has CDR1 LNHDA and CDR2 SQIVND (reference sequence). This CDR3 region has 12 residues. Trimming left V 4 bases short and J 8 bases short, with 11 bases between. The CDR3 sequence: CASSTGSRGYTF. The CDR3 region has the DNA TGTGCCAGTAGTACAGGGTCTCGGGGCTACACCTTC.

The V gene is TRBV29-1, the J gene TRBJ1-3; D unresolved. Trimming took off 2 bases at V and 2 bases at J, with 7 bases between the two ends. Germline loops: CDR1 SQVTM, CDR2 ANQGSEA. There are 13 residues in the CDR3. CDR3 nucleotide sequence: TGCAGCGTTGAAACGAATGCTGGAAACACCATATATTTT. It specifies CSVETNAGNTIYF.

In nucleotides, the CDR3 is TGTGCCAGCAGCTTCTTCGGGATCGACCCCTACGAGCAGTACTTC. It specifies CASSFFGIDPYEQYF. The rearrangement uses TRBV7-8 and TRBJ2-7; D perhaps matches TRBD2 (5 bases). In germline, CDR1 is SGHVS, CDR2 FQNEAQ. Trimming removed 3 bases from V and 2 bases from J, with 14 bases in between. CDR3 length: 15 amino acids.

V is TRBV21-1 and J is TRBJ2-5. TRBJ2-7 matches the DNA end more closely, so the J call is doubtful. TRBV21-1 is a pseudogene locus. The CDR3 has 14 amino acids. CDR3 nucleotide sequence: TGTGCCAGCAGCAAAAGGCCCAGCTCCTACGAGCAGTACTTC. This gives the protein CASSKRPSSYEQYF.

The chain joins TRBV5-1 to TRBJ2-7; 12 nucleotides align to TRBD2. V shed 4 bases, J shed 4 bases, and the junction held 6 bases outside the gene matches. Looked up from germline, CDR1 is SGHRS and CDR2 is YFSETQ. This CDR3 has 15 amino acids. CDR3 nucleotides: TGCGCCAGCAGCGCGAGACTAGCGGGAGTGTACGAGCAGTACTTC. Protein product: CASSARLAGVYEQYF.

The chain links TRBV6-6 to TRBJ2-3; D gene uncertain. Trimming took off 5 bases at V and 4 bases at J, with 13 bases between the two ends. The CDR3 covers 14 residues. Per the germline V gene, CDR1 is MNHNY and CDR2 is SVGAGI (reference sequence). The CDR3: CASSTQPQPDTQYF. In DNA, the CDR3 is TGTGCCAGCAGTACCCAACCTCAGCCAGATACGCAGTATTTT.

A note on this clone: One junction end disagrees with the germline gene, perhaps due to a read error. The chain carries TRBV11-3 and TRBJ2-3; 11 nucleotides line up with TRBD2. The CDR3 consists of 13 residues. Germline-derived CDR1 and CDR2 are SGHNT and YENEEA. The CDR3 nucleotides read TGTACCAGCAGCTTAGTAGCGGGAGGGCCGTCTTATTTT. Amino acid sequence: CTSSLVAGGPSYF.

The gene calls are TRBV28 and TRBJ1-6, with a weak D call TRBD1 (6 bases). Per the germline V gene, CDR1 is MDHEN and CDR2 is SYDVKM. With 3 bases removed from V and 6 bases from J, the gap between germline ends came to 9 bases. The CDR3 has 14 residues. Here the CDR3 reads CASSLGHPNSPLHF. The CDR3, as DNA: TGTGCCAGCAGTTTGGGACATCCTAATTCACCCCTCCACTTT.

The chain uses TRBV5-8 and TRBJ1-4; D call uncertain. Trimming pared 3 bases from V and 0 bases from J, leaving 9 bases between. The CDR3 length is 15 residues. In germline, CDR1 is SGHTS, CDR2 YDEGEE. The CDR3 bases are TGTGCCAGCAGCTATGGGGATGCAACTAATGAAAAACTGTTTTTT. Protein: CASSYGDATNEKLFF.

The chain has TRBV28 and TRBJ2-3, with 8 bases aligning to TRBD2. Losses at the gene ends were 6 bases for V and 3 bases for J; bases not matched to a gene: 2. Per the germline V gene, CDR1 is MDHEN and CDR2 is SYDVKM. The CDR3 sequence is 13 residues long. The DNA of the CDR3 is TGTGCCAGCAGGCCGGGAGGGACAGATACGCAGTATTTT. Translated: CASRPGGTDTQYF.

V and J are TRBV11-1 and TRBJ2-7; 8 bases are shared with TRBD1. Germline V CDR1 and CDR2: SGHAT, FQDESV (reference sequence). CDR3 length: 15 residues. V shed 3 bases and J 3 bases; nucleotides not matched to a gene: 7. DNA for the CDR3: TGTGCCAGCAGCTTCCGACAGGGGAGCAGCTACGAGCAGTACTTC. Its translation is CASSFRQGSSYEQYF.

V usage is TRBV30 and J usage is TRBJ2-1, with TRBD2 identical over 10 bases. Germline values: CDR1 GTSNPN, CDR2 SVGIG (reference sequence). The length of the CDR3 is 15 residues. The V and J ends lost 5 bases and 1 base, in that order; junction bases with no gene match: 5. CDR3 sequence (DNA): TGTGCCTGGGACCCTAGCGGGAGATCCTACAATGAGCAGTTCTTC. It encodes CAWDPSGRSYNEQFF.

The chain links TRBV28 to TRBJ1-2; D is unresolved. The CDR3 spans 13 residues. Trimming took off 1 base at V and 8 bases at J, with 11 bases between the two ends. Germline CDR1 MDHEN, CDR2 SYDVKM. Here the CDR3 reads CASSLFGPAGYTF. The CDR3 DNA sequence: TGTGCCAGCAGTTTATTTGGGCCAGCCGGCTACACCTTC.

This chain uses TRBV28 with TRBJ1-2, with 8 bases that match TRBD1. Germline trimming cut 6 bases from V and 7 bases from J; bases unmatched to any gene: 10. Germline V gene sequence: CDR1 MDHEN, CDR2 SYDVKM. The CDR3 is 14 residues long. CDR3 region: CASRTGEALRGYTF. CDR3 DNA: TGTGCCAGCAGGACAGGGGAGGCTCTACGTGGCTACACCTTC.